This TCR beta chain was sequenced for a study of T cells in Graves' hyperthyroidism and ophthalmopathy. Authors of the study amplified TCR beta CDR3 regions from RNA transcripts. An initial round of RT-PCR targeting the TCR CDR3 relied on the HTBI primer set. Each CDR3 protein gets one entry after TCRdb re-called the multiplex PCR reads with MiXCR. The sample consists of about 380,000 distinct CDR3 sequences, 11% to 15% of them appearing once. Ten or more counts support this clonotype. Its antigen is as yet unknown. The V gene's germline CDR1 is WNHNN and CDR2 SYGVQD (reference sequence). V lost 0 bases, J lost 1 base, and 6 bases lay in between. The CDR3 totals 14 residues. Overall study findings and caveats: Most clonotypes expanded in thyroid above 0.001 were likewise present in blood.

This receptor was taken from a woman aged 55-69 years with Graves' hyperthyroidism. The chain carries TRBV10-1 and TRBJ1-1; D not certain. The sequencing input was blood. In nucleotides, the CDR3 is TGCGCCAGCAGTGAGTCGACCGGGAACACTGAAGCTTTCTTT. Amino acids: CASSESTGNTEAFF.